Listed below are T cell receptor beta chains from one sample, sequenced in a study of vaccination effects on CD4 cells after COVID-19. Their specific antigens are unknown. Some clones are missing from TCRdb's copy, which holds only in-frame ones; the method was immunoSEQ multiplex PCR. The sample records roughly 64,000 clones, just over 70% being singletons. The material sequenced was CD4+ T cells from PBMCs cultured without peptide, taken before COVID-19 vaccination. The receptors here all came from a human donor who had a prior SARS-CoV-2 infection. The CDR3 runs from the conserved cysteine through the conserved F or W. The order of the fields is J gene, V gene, CDR3 protein.

J gene: TRBJ1-1; V gene: TRBV7-9; CDR3 protein: CASSTTGSVSTFF
J gene: TRBJ2-3; V gene: TRBV6-1; CDR3 protein: CASSARLAGGPGLTDTQYF
J gene: TRBJ1-5; V gene: TRBV7-8; CDR3 protein: CASSPTVWPQHF
J gene: TRBJ2-7; V gene: TRBV7-3; CDR3 protein: CASSYDRFHEQYF
J gene: TRBJ1-2; V gene: TRBV11-3; CDR3 protein: CASPSAGQGNYGYTF
J gene: TRBJ2-1; V gene: TRBV2; CDR3 protein: CASRADRGNEQFF
J gene: TRBJ2-7; V gene: TRBV12-3/TRBV12-4; CDR3 protein: CASSSNSYEQYF
J gene: TRBJ1-6; V gene: TRBV7-3; CDR3 protein: CASSLGRGYNSPLHF
J gene: TRBJ2-7; V gene: TRBV18; CDR3 protein: CASSLGTGGASHEQYF
J gene: TRBJ2-7; V gene: TRBV25-1; CDR3 protein: CASRRTGDRGYEQYF
J gene: TRBJ2-1; V gene: TRBV18; CDR3 protein: CASSPTRTSGGEEQFF
J gene: TRBJ2-1; V gene: TRBV12-5; CDR3 protein: CASGLSQGSYNEQFF
J gene: TRBJ2-7; V gene: TRBV7-2; CDR3 protein: CASSLEGLDRAYEQYF
J gene: TRBJ2-2; V gene: TRBV7-2; CDR3 protein: CASSLAAGGYTGELFF
J gene: TRBJ2-3; V gene: TRBV5-1; CDR3 protein: CASSLSSGGDTQYF
J gene: TRBJ2-5; V gene: TRBV12-5; CDR3 protein: CASGLSQGPIQETQYF
J gene: TRBJ1-5; V gene: TRBV4-1; CDR3 protein: CASSQDRARGQPQHF
J gene: TRBJ2-5; V gene: TRBV6-1; CDR3 protein: CASSEGGGVKTQYF
J gene: TRBJ1-2; V gene: TRBV6-1; CDR3 protein: CASSERGARPYGYTF
J gene: TRBJ2-7; V gene: TRBV9; CDR3 protein: CASSEGPGLAGYEQYF
J gene: TRBJ2-3; V gene: TRBV6-5; CDR3 protein: CASMGRGGGDTQYF
J gene: TRBJ2-3; V gene: TRBV5-1; CDR3 protein: CASSLVTSGLTDTQYF
J gene: TRBJ2-5; V gene: TRBV5-4; CDR3 protein: CASSLLRGTQETQYF
J gene: TRBJ2-3; V gene: TRBV5-1; CDR3 protein: CASTRTSGGATPTDTQYF
J gene: TRBJ1-3; V gene: TRBV11-2; CDR3 protein: CASSLNRDGNTIYF
J gene: TRBJ2-1; V gene: TRBV6-5; CDR3 protein: CASTPGPSTNEQFF
J gene: TRBJ1-1; V gene: TRBV21-1; CDR3 protein: CASSLRGSARVGMNTEAFF
J gene: TRBJ2-5; V gene: TRBV7-2; CDR3 protein: CASSLAASGGARQETQYF
J gene: TRBJ1-2; V gene: TRBV4-3; CDR3 protein: CASSPNFRQGSYGYTF
J gene: TRBJ2-1; V gene: TRBV5-4; CDR3 protein: CASSSRGEVSNNEQFF
J gene: TRBJ2-3; V gene: TRBV5-1; CDR3 protein: CASSLASSGAIGTDTQYF
J gene: TRBJ2-7; V gene: TRBV11-3; CDR3 protein: CASSRGPSGTSGYEQYF
J gene: TRBJ2-7; V gene: TRBV7-2; CDR3 protein: CASSPRSLPYEQYF
J gene: TRBJ2-3; V gene: TRBV6-5; CDR3 protein: CASSYSGVPTDTQYF
J gene: TRBJ1-1; V gene: TRBV18; CDR3 protein: CASSTTGGNTEAFF
J gene: TRBJ2-3; V gene: TRBV7-9; CDR3 protein: CASSLVVAGGDTQYF
J gene: TRBJ2-1; V gene: TRBV6-1; CDR3 protein: CASSENRYNEQFF
J gene: TRBJ1-1; V gene: TRBV6-5; CDR3 protein: CASSYSGRGMNTEAFF
J gene: TRBJ2-1; V gene: TRBV29-1; CDR3 protein: CSVGSGGRYNEQFF
J gene: TRBJ1-6; V gene: TRBV18; CDR3 protein: CASSPRGSQGSSYNSPLHF
J gene: TRBJ2-1; V gene: TRBV5-5; CDR3 protein: CASSLVQGGSAGGPHEQFF
J gene: TRBJ2-2; V gene: TRBV2; CDR3 protein: CASSQYGNQLTGELFF
J gene: TRBJ2-7; V gene: TRBV3-1/TRBV3-2; CDR3 protein: CASSPWTSGSSYEQYF
J gene: TRBJ2-7; V gene: TRBV5-1; CDR3 protein: CASSVQGHYEQYF